This is a list of T cell receptor beta chains from one sample in a study of low-dose radiotherapy and immunotherapy resistance in tumors. TCRdb processed the reads anew with MiXCR; each CDR3 protein has one entry. The table includes around 57,000 distinct CDR3 sequences, approximately 33% detected once. The starting material was PBMCs, obtained after low-dose radiotherapy plus immunotherapy. All receptors derive from a male donor with rectosigmoid adenocarcinoma. CDR3s include the opening cysteine and the closing phenylalanine or tryptophan. The D gene is left open where the match is weak.

j_gene	v_gene	d_gene	CDR3aa
TRBJ2-2	TRBV10-1	TRBD1	CASSGTGQGNTGELFF
TRBJ2-2	TRBV6-6	TRBD2	CASSRGGGDTGELFF
TRBJ2-3	TRBV5-4	TRBD2	CASSLEVAGGRDTQYF
TRBJ1-5	TRBV7-9	TRBD1	CASSAQGGNQPQHF
TRBJ2-7	TRBV11-3	-	CASSFGVTNEQYF
TRBJ1-1	TRBV5-4	-	CASSLGVPSNTEAFF
TRBJ2-1	TRBV6-2/TRBV6-3	TRBD2	CASSYGLAGGLSEQFF
TRBJ2-7	TRBV20-1	TRBD2	CSAHKLGGLAGGTSSYEQYF
TRBJ1-6	TRBV20-1	TRBD1	CSANRGQLNSPLHF
TRBJ2-1	TRBV4-2	TRBD2	CASSQQPGLGGVGEQFF
TRBJ2-7	TRBV5-1	-	CASSPGLRSYEQYF
TRBJ2-7	TRBV19	-	CAAGSLPYEQYF
TRBJ2-2	TRBV28	-	CASSARTTGELFF
TRBJ2-5	TRBV18	TRBD1	CASSPPAGQGRTQYF
TRBJ2-1	TRBV6-6	-	CASSLGGINEQFF
TRBJ1-2	TRBV7-2	-	CASSFSGLDGYTF
TRBJ2-7	TRBV6-2/TRBV6-3	-	CASSRRRDSSYEQYF
TRBJ1-2	TRBV3-1	-	CASSQEGTGSYGYTF
TRBJ1-5	TRBV19	-	CASSIRRDRRQPQHF
TRBJ2-7	TRBV6-2/TRBV6-3	TRBD2	CASSSGTSGYEQYF
TRBJ2-5	TRBV21-1	-	CASSKYMGLETQYF
TRBJ2-2	TRBV24-1	-	CATSVGGAGELFF
TRBJ2-7	TRBV28	TRBD2	CASSLPSGGVYEQYF
TRBJ2-4	TRBV28	-	CASSVSGIAKNIQYF
TRBJ2-5	TRBV12-3/TRBV12-4	TRBD2	CASSRARTSGETQYF